These 25 T cell receptor beta chains came from one sample sequenced in a study of lymphopenia after photon versus proton radiotherapy. Sequencing was performed with immunoSEQ multiplex PCR; in TCRdb, only in-frame clones are kept and a portion is missing. The data contain roughly 41,000 clones, about 85% of them singletons. This specimen consisted of peripheral blood, obtained from a patient treated with photon-based radiotherapy. The receptors shown here come from a man aged 50 or older with gastric cancer.

The chain combines TRBV14 with TRBJ2-1; no definite D call. This CDR3 comprises 15 residues. Germline assignment: CDR1 SGHDN and CDR2 FVKESK. V lost 1 base, J lost 2 bases, and 9 bases lay in between. The CDR3 coding sequence is TGTGCCAGCAGCCAAGGTCCGGCAGCCTACAATGAGCAGTTCTTC. It specifies CASSQGPAAYNEQFF.

This chain uses TRBV18 with TRBJ2-5, with 7 bases fitting TRBD2. TRBJ2-7 matches the DNA end more closely, so the J call is doubtful. There are 14 residues in the CDR3. Looked up from germline, CDR1 is KGHSH and CDR2 is LQKENI. The CDR3 spells CASSRTGGRSEQYF. The CDR3 coding sequence is TGTGCCAGCTCCCGAACGGGCGGGAGATCCGAGCAGTACTTC.

This rearrangement joins TRBV28 to TRBJ2-7, with 11 bases fitting TRBD2. V was pared by 5 bases and J by 0 bases, with 15 bases of the junction left unmatched. Germline CDR1 is MDHEN and CDR2 is SYDVKM. There are 19 residues in the CDR3. CDR3 in amino acids: CASSRSGTSGSAISYEQYF. The CDR3 bases are TGTGCCAGCAGTCGTAGCGGGACTAGCGGCTCGGCGATCTCCTACGAGCAGTACTTC.

CDR3 sequence reads: CASSPPYSNQPQHF. In DNA form, the CDR3 reads TGTGCCAGCTCACCTCCCTATAGCAATCAGCCCCAGCATTTT. The chain links TRBV18 to TRBJ1-5, with D hard to call. Trimming removed 3 bases from V and 0 bases from J, with 6 bases in between. Germline V lookup: CDR1 KGHSH, CDR2 LQKENI. The CDR3 contains 14 residues.

The chain has TRBV28 and TRBJ1-5, with D hard to call. Trimming left V 6 bases short and J 4 bases short, with 13 bases between. Germline V gene lookup returns CDR1 MDHEN and CDR2 SYDVKM. This CDR3 comprises 14 residues. The CDR3 region has the DNA TGTGCCAGCAGCTACTCGGTCATGAATCAGCCCCAGCATTTT. Residues: CASSYSVMNQPQHF.

This rearrangement joins TRBV9 to TRBJ2-7; TRBD1 aligns across 10 bases. V lost 0 bases, J lost 2 bases, and 2 bases stayed unmatched. This CDR3 is built from 15 residues. The germline CDR1 and CDR2 sequences are SGDLS and YYNGEE. CDR3 amino acids: CASSVDGTGAYEQYF. The CDR3 nucleotides read TGTGCCAGCAGCGTAGACGGGACAGGGGCCTACGAGCAGTACTTC.

The chain is built from TRBV28 and TRBJ1-3, with D uncertain. Deletions cut 7 bases from V and 0 bases from J, with 16 bases between. The length of the CDR3 is 16 residues. CDR1 and CDR2 (germline): MDHEN, SYDVKM. The CDR3 nucleotides read TGTGCCAGCACCCTCGCTATCACTGGCTCTGGAAACACCATATATTTT. It is translated as CASTLAITGSGNTIYF.

V is TRBV2 and J is TRBJ2-3, with TRBD2 as a possible D gene (6 bases). This CDR3 region has 15 residues. Germline V gene sequence: CDR1 SNHLY, CDR2 FYNNEI. Trimming removed 5 bases at V and 2 bases at J, with 14 bases between. The CDR3 DNA is TGTGCCAGCAGTCAGCAGCGGGCCCCCACAGATACGCAGTATTTT. Amino acids: CASSQQRAPTDTQYF.

The CDR3 reads CAWSDGQGYEKLFF. The CDR3 nucleotides are TGTGCCTGGAGCGATGGACAGGGATACGAAAAACTGTTTTTT. The chain recombines TRBV30 with TRBJ1-4; 8 nucleotides align to TRBD1. This CDR3 has 14 amino acids. The germline CDR1 and CDR2 sequences are GTSNPN and SVGIG (reference sequence). The junction had 8 bases not matched to a gene; V was cut back by 3 bases and J by 8 bases.

This clone was observed once. The genes are TRBV19 and TRBJ1-1, with unresolved D. Deletions cut 5 bases from V and 10 bases from J, with 17 bases between. In germline, CDR1 is LNHDA, CDR2 SQIVND (reference sequence). The CDR3 is made up of 13 amino acids. The CDR3 is CASSRYILELAFF. In nucleotides, the CDR3 is TGTGCCAGTAGTCGTTATATCCTAGAACTAGCTTTCTTT.

CDR3 in DNA: TGTGCCAGCAGCTTAGGAGCGGGGAGATCCTACGAGCAGTACTTC. Translating gives CASSLGAGRSYEQYF. The chain combines TRBV7-6 with TRBJ2-7, with 7 bases fitting TRBD2. Losses at the gene ends were 1 base for V and 1 base for J; bases not matched to a gene: 4. The CDR3 is 15 amino acids. In germline, CDR1 is SGHVS, CDR2 FNYEAQ.

This sequence joins TRBV7-8 and TRBJ2-7; 9 bases are shared with TRBD2. This CDR3 is 15 amino acids long. Germline-derived CDR1 and CDR2 are SGHVS and FQNEAQ. V lost 4 bases, J lost 5 bases, and 9 bases stayed unmatched. In DNA form, the CDR3 reads TGTGCCAGCAGCTATCGTCGGCGGGAGGGCGACGAGCAGTACTTC. Residues: CASSYRRREGDEQYF.

The V call is TRBV28, the J call TRBJ1-5; a weak D match, TRBD1 (5 bases). Germline CDR1 reads MDHEN; CDR2 reads SYDVKM. V lost 1 base, J lost 6 bases, and 10 bases lay in between. This CDR3 contains 14 residues. CDR3 bases: TGTGCCAGCAGTTTATCGGCAGGGCGTCAGCCCCAGCATTTT. Translating gives CASSLSAGRQPQHF. The complete variable domain, with remaining parts taken from reference TRBV28 and TRBJ1-5, reads DVKVTQSSRYLVKRTGEKVFLECVQDMDHENMFWYRQDPGLGLRLIYFSYDVKMKEKGDIPEGYSVSREKKERFSLILESASTNQTSMYLCASSLSAGRQPQHFGDGTRLSIL.

The chain joins TRBV19 to TRBJ1-4; 8 bases map to TRBD1. Germline V lookup: CDR1 LNHDA, CDR2 SQIVND (reference sequence). The CDR3 contains 15 residues. The V segment lost 3 bases and the J segment 1 base; nucleotides outside the gene matches: 1. The CDR3 protein is CASSIGQGTNEKLFF. The CDR3 region has the DNA TGTGCCAGTAGTATCGGACAGGGAACTAATGAAAAACTGTTTTTT. The full variable domain, its missing parts supplied by reference TRBV19 and TRBJ1-4, is DGGITQSPKYLFRKEGQNVTLSCEQNLNHDAMYWYRQDPGQGLRLIYYSQIVNDFQKGDIAEGYSVSREKKESFPLTVTSAQKNPTAFYLCASSIGQGTNEKLFFGSGTQLSVL.

This clone was recorded a few times. The V call is TRBV19, the J call TRBJ2-4; no reliable D call. V was clipped by 1 base and J by 0 bases, with 7 bases between them. Germline CDR1 reads LNHDA; CDR2 reads SQIVND (reference sequence). The CDR3 spans 15 residues. CDR3 in DNA: TGTGCCAGTAGTATAGTCGGCCTAGCCAAAAACATTCAGTACTTC. Its translation: CASSIVGLAKNIQYF. Using reference TRBV19 and TRBJ2-4 for the parts outside the CDR3, the full variable domain is DGGITQSPKYLFRKEGQNVTLSCEQNLNHDAMYWYRQDPGQGLRLIYYSQIVNDFQKGDIAEGYSVSREKKESFPLTVTSAQKNPTAFYLCASSIVGLAKNIQYFGAGTRLSVL.

The chain has TRBV4-1 and TRBJ2-5, with 7 bases identical to TRBD1. The J call may be wrong; the DNA end is better matched by TRBJ2-7. The germline gives CDR1 MGHRA, CDR2 YSYEKL. The CDR3 is 13 amino acids. CDR3 sequence: CASKKGAGYEQYF. The CDR3 region has the DNA TGCGCCAGCAAAAAGGGGGCTGGGTACGAGCAGTACTTC.

The chain joins TRBV5-1 to TRBJ2-1, with 7 bases lining up with TRBD1. The germline V gene has CDR1 SGHRS and CDR2 YFSETQ. The CDR3 is 14 residues long. V was clipped by 3 bases and J by 0 bases; unmatched bases: 0. The CDR3 sequence: CASSYRGSYNEQFF. The CDR3 DNA sequence: TGCGCCAGCAGCTACAGGGGCTCCTACAATGAGCAGTTCTTC. The variable domain in full, with the rest retrieved from reference TRBV5-1 and TRBJ2-1, is KAGVTQTPRYLIKTRGQQVTLSCSPISGHRSVSWYQQTPGQGLQFLFEYFSETQRNKGNFPGRFSGRQFSNSRSEMNVSTLELGDSALYLCASSYRGSYNEQFFGPGTRLTVL.

The rearrangement uses TRBV11-1 and TRBJ2-5; 11 bases match TRBD1. Unmatched junction bases numbered 7, after V lost 5 bases and J lost 5 bases. Germline CDR1 is SGHAT and CDR2 is FQDESV (reference sequence). The length of the CDR3 is 15 residues. The CDR3 DNA reads TGTGCCAGCAGCCTCAGGACAGGGGGCAGGGAGACCCAGTACTTC. The encoded protein is CASSLRTGGRETQYF.

V gene TRBV4-2 combines with J gene TRBJ2-1, with unresolved D. CDR3 size: 16 residues. Trimming removed 4 bases from V and 4 bases from J, with 17 bases in between. Germline-derived CDR1 and CDR2 are LGHNA and YNFKEQ. CDR3 sequence: CASSPLEELNYNEQFF. CDR3 DNA: TGTGCCAGCAGCCCCTTGGAAGAGCTAAATTACAATGAGCAGTTCTTC.

This rearrangement joins TRBV6-4 to TRBJ2-5; maybe TRBD1 (5 bases). The V end lost 4 bases, the J end lost 3 bases, and 9 bases lay between the germline ends. Germline-derived CDR1 and CDR2 are MRHNA and SNTAGT. The length of the CDR3 is 13 residues. CDR3 sequence: CASSVQAEETQYF. The CDR3 DNA reads TGTGCCAGCAGTGTACAGGCGGAAGAGACCCAGTACTTC.

The chain is built from TRBV5-4 and TRBJ2-7, with TRBD1 matching 11 bases. J gave up 3 bases and V 3 bases, and 2 bases lay outside the gene matches. Germline assignment: CDR1 SGHNT and CDR2 YYREEE (reference sequence). This CDR3 is 14 amino acids long. CDR3 sequence reads: CASSSGTGGYEQYF. CDR3 nucleotides: TGTGCCAGCAGCTCCGGGACAGGGGGCTACGAGCAGTACTTC.

The V gene is TRBV5-6, the J gene TRBJ1-2, with a tentative D call TRBD1 (6 bases). This CDR3 region has 14 residues. The germline gives CDR1 SGHDT, CDR2 YYEEEE. Trimming left V 5 bases short and J 4 bases short, with 15 bases between. CDR3 residues: CASRSPTGSYGYTF. The CDR3, as DNA: TGTGCCAGCAGATCCCCGACAGGCTCCTATGGCTACACCTTC.

The chain employs TRBV7-9 and TRBJ1-3; D uncertain. CDR1 is SEHNR and CDR2 is FQNEAQ in the germline V gene (reference sequence). V was trimmed by 9 bases and J by 4 bases, leaving 7 bases between them. The CDR3 totals 11 residues. The CDR3 loop is CASSPGNTIYF. CDR3 nucleotide sequence: TGTGCCAGTTCACCCGGAAACACCATATATTTT.

V is TRBV5-1 and J is TRBJ2-2; D call uncertain. Germline V gene data show CDR1 as SGHRS and CDR2 as YFSETQ. The CDR3 extends over 17 amino acids. The germline V and J ends were trimmed by 1 base and 1 base, with 14 bases remaining between them. This CDR3 reads CASSLRTLLVNTGELFF. The DNA for the CDR3 is TGCGCCAGCAGCTTGAGGACCCTGCTGGTGAACACCGGGGAGCTGTTTTTT.

A single count supports this clone. The V and J genes are TRBV28 and TRBJ1-1, with D possibly matching TRBD1 (5 bases). This CDR3 spans 13 amino acids. Germline CDR1 and CDR2: MDHEN and SYDVKM. V was pared by 6 bases and J by 1 base, with 9 bases between. The CDR3 loop reads CASSLDKNTEAFF. In nucleotides, the CDR3 is TGTGCCAGCAGCCTGGACAAGAACACTGAAGCTTTCTTT.